A selection of T cell receptor beta chains follows, all from one sample in a study of cytomegalovirus exposure and HLA in healthy donors. The assay was immunoSEQ multiplex PCR, and TCRdb's table has in-frame clones only and misses some. The data hold 100,000 to 150,000 clones, with roughly 95% observed a single time. Sequencing input: PBMCs. The receptors were gathered from a man aged 18 to 30 in good health and CMV-seronegative. The CDR3 runs from the conserved cysteine through the conserved F or W. Each record gives: D gene, clone size, V gene, J gene, CDR3 DNA, CDR3 protein. The D gene is left open where the match is weak. Part of the rows lack a size; the others show once, few, many or a class for expanded clones.

>NA|NA|TRBV7-9|TRBJ1-1
TGTGCCAGCAGCTTAGGGGGCGTGAACACTGAAGCTTTCTTT
CASSLGGVNTEAFF
>TRBD2|NA|TRBV10-3|TRBJ2-5
TGTGCCATCAGCGATACGGGGAGGGACCCCCGGGAGACCCAGTACTTC
CAISDTGRDPRETQYF
>TRBD2|NA|TRBV4-1|TRBJ2-7
TGCGCCAGCAGCCAAGAGCGTCCGACTAGCGGGAACTCCTACGAGCAGTACTTC
CASSQERPTSGNSYEQYF
>NA|NA|TRBV10-3|TRBJ2-7
TGTGCCATCAGTGCCCTAGGGGGGGTTGTGGCCTACGAGCAGTACTTC
CAISALGGVVAYEQYF
>TRBD1|NA|TRBV5-5|TRBJ2-5
TGTGCCAGCAGCTCTCCGGGACAGGGTATACAAGAGACCCAGTACTTC
CASSSPGQGIQETQYF
>TRBD1|NA|TRBV7-2|TRBJ2-5
TGTGCCAGCAGCCTAGACAGGGGGCGGAGGGAGACCCAGTACTTC
CASSLDRGRRETQYF
>TRBD1|NA|TRBV7-9|TRBJ1-1
TGTGCCAGCAGCTTAAAGACAGGGACGAACACTGAAGCTTTCTTT
CASSLKTGTNTEAFF
>NA|NA|TRBV7-6|TRBJ2-5
TGTGCCAGCAGCCCCACTGGTGAGACCCAGTACTTC
CASSPTGETQYF
>TRBD1|NA|TRBV7-8|TRBJ1-1
TGTGCCAGCAGCATACCGGGACAGGGCACTGAAGCTTTCTTT
CASSIPGQGTEAFF
>TRBD1|NA|TRBV18|TRBJ2-7
TGTGCCAGCTCACCACTCCCGCAAACCGGGACAGGGGGCTACGAGCAGTACTTC
CASSPLPQTGTGGYEQYF
>TRBD2|NA|TRBV7-6|TRBJ2-1
TGTGCCAGCAGCGGACAAGGGATTGCGGGAGGGCCCGGGTACAATGAGCAGTTCTTC
CASSGQGIAGGPGYNEQFF
>TRBD1|NA|TRBV5-1|TRBJ2-7
TGCGCCAGCAGCTCGTATCAGGGGGCCGGCTACGAGCAGTACTTC
CASSSYQGAGYEQYF
>NA|once|TRBV27|TRBJ1-1
TGTGCCAGCAATCGAAGGGCCCCTGGCGAGGGCACTGAAGCTTTCTTT
CASNRRAPGEGTEAFF
>NA|NA|TRBV19|TRBJ2-7
TGTGCCAGTAGTATTTGGGAGGATTCGTCCTACGAGCAGTACTTC
CASSIWEDSSYEQYF
>NA|NA|TRBV2|TRBJ2-7
TGTGCCAGCAGTGCACGACAGCAGCAGTACTTC
CASSARQQQYF
>TRBD1|NA|TRBV5-1|TRBJ2-2
TGCGCCAGCAGCTTAGGACAGGGGTCCACCGGGGAGCTGTTTTTT
CASSLGQGSTGELFF
>NA|NA|TRBV27|TRBJ2-3
TGTGCCAGCAGTTTCGGGAGCGGTAACACAGATACGCAGTATTTT
CASSFGSGNTDTQYF
>TRBD1|NA|TRBV5-4|TRBJ1-1
TGTGCCAGCAGCTTTGGGACAGGGCGGTTGAACACTGAAGCTTTCTTT
CASSFGTGRLNTEAFF
>NA|NA|TRBV27|TRBJ1-5
TGTGCCAGCAGTTTTGCCAGTCGCAATCAGCCCCAGCATTTT
CASSFASRNQPQHF
>NA|NA|TRBV28|TRBJ1-5
TGTGCCAGCAGCCTCAATCAGCCCCAGCATTTT
CASSLNQPQHF
>NA|NA|TRBV5-5|TRBJ2-1
TGTGCCACCCGATCAGTAGCGGAGACTAATGAGCAGTTCTTC
CATRSVAETNEQFF
>TRBD2|once|TRBV30|TRBJ2-3
TGTGCCTGGAGTAAGGCTAGCGGGAGTACAGATACGCAGTATTTT
CAWSKASGSTDTQYF
>TRBD2|NA|TRBV11-2|TRBJ2-7
TGTGCCAGCAGCCCCCAAGTTGATGGGAGGGGCGAGCAGTACTTC
CASSPQVDGRGEQYF
>NA|NA|TRBV9|TRBJ2-7
TGTGCCAGCAGCGGGGACAGACCGGGAGCCTACGAGCAGTACTTC
CASSGDRPGAYEQYF
>TRBD1|NA|TRBV2|TRBJ1-5
TGTGCCAGCAGTGAAGCCGGGACAGGATCCTTCAATCAGCCCCAGCATTTT
CASSEAGTGSFNQPQHF
>NA|once|TRBV7-2|TRBJ2-7
TGTGCCAGCAGCTCCAGGTGGGGCTCCGAGCAGTACTTC
CASSSRWGSEQYF
>TRBD1|NA|TRBV7-2|TRBJ1-5
TGTGCCAGCAGCTACCTTGGGACAGGGATTCAGCCCCAGCATTTT
CASSYLGTGIQPQHF
>NA|few|TRBV7-9|TRBJ2-2
TGTGCCAGCAGCCCGGGATCCCGGGTCCTTGGCACCGGGGAGCTGTTTTTT
CASSPGSRVLGTGELFF